This T cell receptor beta chain was documented in a study of cytomegalovirus exposure and HLA in healthy donors. General study points: Altogether, 164 TCR beta chains were recorded as cytomegalovirus-associated.

The PCR was carried out with 60 Vbeta primers and 13 Jbeta primers. Profiled with immunoSEQ multiplex PCR; TCRdb holds only in-frame clones, not every one. The data hold some 90,000 clones, with approximately 83% observed a single time. Details on this clone: Antigen: not known.

Sample: PBMCs. The source is a man aged 45 to 65 in good health and CMV-seronegative.

CDR3 bases: TGTGCCAGCAGTGCAATCTACGGGACAGGGGGTAGCAATCAGCCCCAGCATTTT. Amino acid sequence: CASSAIYGTGGSNQPQHF. The genes are TRBV28 and TRBJ1-5, with 11 nucleotides matching TRBD1. CDR1 is MDHEN, CDR2 SYDVKM, per germline. V lost 5 bases and J lost 0; bases outside the gene matches: 9. This CDR3 is built from 18 residues. Together with reference TRBV28 and TRBJ1-5, the CDR3 gives the full variable domain: DVKVTQSSRYLVKRTGEKVFLECVQDMDHENMFWYRQDPGLGLRLIYFSYDVKMKEKGDIPEGYSVSREKKERFSLILESASTNQTSMYLCASSAIYGTGGSNQPQHFGDGTRLSIL.